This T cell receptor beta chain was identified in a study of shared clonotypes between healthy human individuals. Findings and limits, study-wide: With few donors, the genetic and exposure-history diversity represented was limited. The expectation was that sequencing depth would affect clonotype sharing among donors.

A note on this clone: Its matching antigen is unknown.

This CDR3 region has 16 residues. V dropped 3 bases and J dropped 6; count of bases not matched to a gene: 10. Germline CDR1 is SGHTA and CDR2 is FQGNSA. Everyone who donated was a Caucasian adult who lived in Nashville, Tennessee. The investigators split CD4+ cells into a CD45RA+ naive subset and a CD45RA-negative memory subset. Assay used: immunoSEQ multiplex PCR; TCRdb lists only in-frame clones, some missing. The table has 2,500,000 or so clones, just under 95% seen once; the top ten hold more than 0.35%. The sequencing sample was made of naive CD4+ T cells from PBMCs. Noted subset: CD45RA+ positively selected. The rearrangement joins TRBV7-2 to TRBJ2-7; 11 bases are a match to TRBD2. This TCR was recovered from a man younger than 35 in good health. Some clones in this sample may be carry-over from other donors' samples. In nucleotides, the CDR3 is TGTGCCAGCAGCTTGCGGGGGGGACTAGCGGTCTCCGAGCAGTACTTC. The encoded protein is CASSLRGGLAVSEQYF. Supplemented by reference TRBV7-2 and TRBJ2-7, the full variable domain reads GAGVSQSPSNKVTEKGKDVELRCDPISGHTALYWYRQSLGQGLEFLIYFQGNSAPDKSGLPSDRFSAERTGGSVSTLTIQRTQQEDSAVYLCASSLRGGLAVSEQYFGPGTRLTVT.